The sequence of this T cell receptor (beta chain) was determined in a study of T cell repertoires and HLA-DP antigens. The overall study: The donors, ranging 18-to-29 to 60-to-69 years, included a couple of males and one female.

Untouched CD4+ T cells were isolated by negative selection, averaging around 98% purity. CDR1 is SGDLS and CDR2 is YYNGEE in the germline V gene. Trimming left V 4 bases short and J 0 bases short, with 8 bases between. The CDR3 is made up of 14 amino acids. As concerns this clone: Antigen: not known.

Only in-frame clones appear in the TCRdb table, and some are missing; sequencing was by immunoSEQ multiplex PCR. This sample has about 89,000 clones; 86% occur once, and the top ten carry about 1.8%. The clonotype was recovered from a man aged 50-59 years in good health and CMV-seronegative. Sequencing was performed on CD4+ T cells from PBMCs. This chain joins TRBV9 and TRBJ1-5; maybe TRBD1 (5 bases). CDR3 sequence (DNA): TGTGCCAGCAGCCCGACAGTTAGCAATCAGCCCCAGCATTTT. Its translation is CASSPTVSNQPQHF.